Listed below are T cell receptor beta chains from one sample, sequenced in a study of regulatory T cells in long-lasting Graves disease. Each CDR3 protein gets one entry after TCRdb re-called the multiplex PCR reads with MiXCR. The sample contains 400,000 or so distinct CDR3 sequences, around 20% of which appear only once. The sequences come from peripheral blood mononuclear cells (PBMCs), collected when the disease was refractory, from a patient treated with antithyroid drugs. These receptors originate from a female donor with Graves disease. CDR3s include the opening cysteine and the closing phenylalanine or tryptophan. A D gene is named only where the DNA matches it firmly. Part of the rows lack a size; the others show once, few, many or a class for expanded clones.

TRBJ1-5 | NA | TRBV20-1 | NA | CSAQEGRPRGQPQHF | TGCAGTGCCCAAGAAGGACGGCCCCGAGGTCAGCCCCAGCATTTT
TRBJ2-1 | NA | TRBV6-2/TRBV6-3 | TRBD2 | CASTPGTSAYNEQFF | TGTGCCAGCACCCCCGGGACTAGCGCCTACAATGAGCAGTTCTTC
TRBJ1-1 | many | TRBV12-3/TRBV12-4 | NA | CASSFKGGTEAFF | TGTGCCAGCAGTTTTAAAGGGGGGACTGAAGCTTTCTTT
TRBJ1-5 | many | TRBV6-1 | NA | CASSETFASDQPQHF | TGTGCCAGCAGTGAAACGTTTGCATCCGATCAGCCCCAGCATTTT
TRBJ1-1 | many | TRBV7-2 | NA | CASSLTRGPEAFF | TGTGCCAGCAGCTTAACACGTGGACCTGAAGCTTTCTTT
TRBJ2-7 | many | TRBV28 | NA | CASSSGGGPRSSYEQYF | TGTGCCAGCAGTTCTGGGGGCGGTCCCAGGAGCTCCTACGAGCAGTACTTC
TRBJ1-2 | NA | TRBV5-5 | NA | CASSLASLSGYTF | TGTGCCAGCAGCTTGGCCTCGCTTTCTGGCTACACCTTC
TRBJ2-7 | many | TRBV7-2 | TRBD2 | CASTPLGGGPYEQYF | TGTGCCAGCACCCCACTAGGCGGGGGTCCCTACGAGCAGTACTTC
TRBJ2-7 | NA | TRBV20-1 | TRBD2 | CSARDLRGRFDEQYF | TGCAGTGCTAGAGATCTCCGCGGGAGGTTCGACGAGCAGTACTTC
TRBJ2-7 | NA | TRBV18 | TRBD2 | CASSTLGLAGYEQYF | TGTGCCAGCTCAACACTGGGACTAGCGGGATACGAGCAGTACTTC
TRBJ2-3 | many | TRBV7-8 | NA | CASSLRGQHTDTQYF | TGTGCCAGCAGCTTAAGAGGACAGCACACAGATACGCAGTATTTT
TRBJ1-3 | many | TRBV28 | NA | CASSQQGPGNTIYF | TGTGCCAGCAGCCAACAGGGCCCTGGAAACACCATATATTTT
TRBJ1-2 | many | TRBV29-1 | TRBD1 | CSVDGTGGSFGYTF | TGCAGCGTTGACGGGACAGGGGGGAGTTTTGGCTACACCTTC
TRBJ1-3 | NA | TRBV5-8 | TRBD1 | CASSPTGRNTIYF | TGTGCCAGCAGCCCGACAGGGAGAAACACCATATATTTT
TRBJ2-7 | NA | TRBV15 | TRBD1 | CATSRRQGKGFYEQYF | TGTGCCACCAGCAGGAGACAGGGAAAAGGTTTCTACGAGCAGTACTTC
TRBJ2-7 | few | TRBV19 | NA | CASSGGTVGFQYF | TGTGCCAGTAGTGGCGGGACGGTGGGGTTCCAGTACTTC
TRBJ2-5 | many | TRBV6-1 | TRBD1 | CASSRPYPGQGGETQYF | TGTGCCAGCAGTCGACCATACCCGGGACAGGGGGGAGAGACCCAGTACTTC
TRBJ1-5 | NA | TRBV12-3/TRBV12-4 | NA | CASSSAPGPFGDNQPQHF | TGTGCCAGCAGTTCAGCCCCGGGGCCTTTTGGGGATAATCAGCCCCAGCATTTT
TRBJ2-2 | medium-sized | TRBV3-1 | NA | CASSQGYDPDHTGELFF | TGTGCCAGCAGCCAGGGTTATGACCCGGACCACACCGGGGAGCTGTTTTTT
TRBJ2-3 | NA | TRBV6-1 | NA | CASSEEAPDTQYF | TGTGCCAGCAGTGAAGAAGCACCAGATACGCAGTATTTT
TRBJ2-7 | many | TRBV2 | NA | CASSEGTPRAYEQYF | TGTGCCAGCAGTGAAGGAACTCCGAGGGCTTACGAGCAGTACTTC
TRBJ1-2 | few | TRBV20-1 | NA | CSARDPKPRQFYGYTF | TGCAGTGCTAGAGACCCCAAACCACGACAGTTCTATGGCTACACCTTC
TRBJ1-2 | many | TRBV30 | TRBD1 | CAVLTGNGYTF | TGTGCCGTACTGACAGGGAATGGCTACACCTTC
TRBJ2-7 | few | TRBV29-1 | NA | CSVVREAPYEQYF | TGCAGCGTTGTAAGGGAGGCCCCCTACGAGCAGTACTTC
TRBJ2-2 | few | TRBV9 | TRBD1 | CASSVLQGGTGELFF | TGTGCCAGCAGCGTACTACAGGGGGGCACCGGGGAGCTGTTTTTT